What follows is one T cell receptor beta chain and its context. Sequencing of TCR beta covered CD8+ and CD4+ T cells obtained from blood. FACS was used to enrich TEMRA cells, whereas the CD8+ and CD4+ T cells were obtained by negative isolation. Random hexamers were used to reverse transcribe the RNA input (about 0.5 to 1 ug). Amplification of TCR beta CDR3 used immunoSEQ multiplex PCR across 54 Vbeta and 13 Jbeta. MiXCR, applied by TCRdb to the immunoSEQ multiplex PCR reads, yields one record per CDR3 protein. Among 160,000 or so distinct CDR3 sequences, less than 95% were seen once, and the ten largest hold about 0.086%. Germline-derived CDR1 and CDR2 are MNHEY and SVGEGT. V shed 3 bases and J shed 0 bases, with 8 bases lying between them. This CDR3 contains 14 residues. This sample stems from a study of CD8 T cells in Susac syndrome.

Sequencing used CD4+ T cells from PBMCs. This receptor was obtained from a human donor with multiple sclerosis. V and J are TRBV6-2 or TRBV6-3 and TRBJ2-5; unclear D gene. The CDR3 is CASSYLGNQETQYF. The CDR3 DNA sequence: TGTGCCAGCAGTTATTTAGGGAACCAAGAGACCCAGTACTTC.